These 10 T cell receptor beta chains were sequenced from one sample in a study of cytomegalovirus exposure and HLA in healthy donors (dated by TCRdb to about 2017). Libraries came from the immunoSEQ multiplex PCR assay. The multiplex PCR relied on a mix of 60 forward primers for TCR Vbeta segments and 13 reverse primers for TCR Jbeta segments. Sourced from immuneACCESS, this table was stored by TCRdb with only in-frame sequences that have V and J called. A share of the clones is absent; for the studies checked, an unresolved V gene accounts for under half, and the remainder has no known explanation. Recorded for this sample are around 57,000 clones; 89% of them occurred a single time. The ten biggest clones cover approximately 1.5% of the sample. The sequenced material came from PBMCs. These receptors were obtained from a man younger than 40 in good health and CMV-seropositive.

This clone appeared a few times. The chain couples TRBV18 to TRBJ1-1; D might be TRBD1 (5 bases). The CDR3 spans 13 residues. Trimming cost V 3 bases and J 1 base, with 6 bases left between them. In germline, CDR1 is KGHSH, CDR2 LQKENI. The CDR3 loop is CASSPQGNTEAFF. The CDR3, as DNA: TGTGCCAGCTCACCTCAGGGGAACACTGAAGCTTTCTTT.

This rearrangement joins TRBV7-6 to TRBJ2-5; 7 nucleotides agree with TRBD2. V was pared by 0 bases and J by 5 bases, with 6 bases of the junction left unmatched. CDR1 is SGHVS, CDR2 FNYEAQ, per germline. This CDR3 region has 15 residues. The CDR3 spells CASSLAGGPRETQYF. CDR3 in DNA: TGTGCCAGCAGCTTAGCGGGAGGGCCCCGGGAGACCCAGTACTTC.

The chain is built from TRBV10-3 and TRBJ2-5; 8 nucleotides match TRBD2. This CDR3 is built from 13 residues. CDR1 is ENHRY, CDR2 SYGVKD, per germline. V was pared by 6 bases and J by 5 bases, with 5 bases of the junction left unmatched. The CDR3 loop is CAIRSGSGETQYF. The CDR3 coding sequence is TGTGCCATCAGGAGCGGGAGCGGGGAGACCCAGTACTTC.

The chain uses TRBV4-1 and TRBJ2-1; 7 bases map to TRBD2. The V gene end was trimmed by 4 bases and the J gene end by 3 bases; junction bases not matched to a gene: 9. Per germline, CDR1 MGHRA and CDR2 YSYEKL. The CDR3 runs to 16 residues. In nucleotides, the CDR3 is TGCGCCAGCAGCCTTCGGGGTCTAGCGGTCTACAATGAGCAGTTCTTC. Amino acids: CASSLRGLAVYNEQFF.

The chain uses TRBV9 and TRBJ2-7, with 7 bases fitting TRBD1. Germline V gene sequence: CDR1 SGDLS, CDR2 YYNGEE. Trimming at V came to 0 bases and at J to 6 bases, leaving 12 bases not matched to a gene. This CDR3 comprises 16 residues. In DNA, the CDR3 is TGTGCCAGCAGCGTAGCTGAAACGTACAGGGGTGGCGAGCAGTACTTC. Protein: CASSVAETYRGGEQYF.

The J gene is TRBJ2-7, the V gene TRBV4-1, with TRBD2 matching 13 bases. Germline V lookup: CDR1 MGHRA, CDR2 YSYEKL. The CDR3 covers 17 residues. The V segment lost 3 bases and the J segment 2 bases; nucleotides outside the gene matches: 7. DNA of the CDR3: TGCGCCAGCAGCCACCGTTTGGGACTAGCGGGACCCTACGAGCAGTACTTC. This gives the protein CASSHRLGLAGPYEQYF.

This CDR3 reads CASGPFGSGFTEAFF. CDR3 nucleotide sequence: TGTGCCAGCGGCCCCTTCGGCTCAGGGTTCACTGAAGCTTTCTTT. This chain connects TRBV6-5 to TRBJ1-1; perhaps TRBD1 as D (5 bases). V dropped 8 bases and J dropped 4 bases, with 20 bases sitting between them. Germline-derived CDR1 and CDR2 are MNHEY and SVGAGI. The CDR3 has 15 residues.

The V gene is TRBV11-2, the J gene TRBJ2-7; perhaps TRBD1 as D (6 bases). CDR1 is SGHAT and CDR2 is FQNNGV in the germline V gene. V was cut by 1 base and J by 6 bases, with 19 bases left in between. The CDR3 contains 16 residues. CDR3 bases: TGTGCCAGCAGCTTAGGTTCAATAGGACAGAACGGCGAGCAGTACTTC. This translates into CASSLGSIGQNGEQYF.

V gene TRBV6-5 combines with J gene TRBJ2-5, with D possibly matching TRBD1 (6 bases). CDR1 MNHEY and CDR2 SVGAGI come from the germline V gene. The CDR3 runs 13 residues. The V end lost 7 bases, the J end lost 4 bases, and 13 bases lay between the germline ends. The CDR3 DNA reads TGTGCCAGCATGATGGGGGCAAGAGAGACCCAGTACTTC. Protein: CASMMGARETQYF.

This clone was observed a handful of times. V gene TRBV4-3 combines with J gene TRBJ2-2; TRBD2 matches at 7 bases. The CDR3 is 17 residues long. V was clipped by 1 base and J by 4 bases; unmatched bases: 9. Germline V gives CDR1 LGHNA, CDR2 YSLEER. The CDR3 protein is CASSQAPAGAGTGELFF. Written as DNA, the CDR3 is TGCGCCAGCAGCCAAGCTCCCGCGGGAGCGGGCACCGGGGAGCTGTTTTTT.